The 14 T cell receptor beta chains reported below all come from one sample, sequenced in a study of Ad26.COV2.S vaccination and SARS-CoV-2 variants. Treatment specified: around 19 received Ad26.COV2.S at low or high dose, single or two shots; about 5 received placebo; per-sample allocation not given. The samples were gathered on day 63 after the first injection of vaccine or placebo. The repertoire was sequenced with immunoSEQ multiplex PCR; TCRdb's copy has only in-frame clones and lacks some. The table has about 680,000 clones, roughly nine tenths seen once. This material consisted of peripheral blood, taken in a trial of Ad26.COV2.S vaccine versus placebo. Every receptor here comes from a person aged 18 to 65 who received the Ad26.COV2.S COVID-19 vaccine or a placebo.

This chain links TRBV20-1 with TRBJ1-2, with TRBD1 identical over 9 bases. This CDR3 region has 13 residues. Looked up from germline, CDR1 is DFQATT and CDR2 is SNEGSKA (reference sequence). Trimming removed 3 bases from V and 7 bases from J; junction bases left unmatched: 6. This chain's CDR3 is CSASGDRVSGYTF. In DNA form, the CDR3 reads TGCAGTGCTAGTGGGGACAGGGTTAGTGGCTACACCTTC.

The genes are TRBV3-1 (or the pseudogene TRBV3-2) and TRBJ1-1; perhaps TRBD1 as D (6 bases). Deletions cut 2 bases from V and 10 bases from J, with 8 bases between. The CDR3 contains 11 residues. CDR1 and CDR2 from the germline V gene are LGHDT and YNNKEL (reference sequence). The CDR3 loop reads CASSQTGIAFF. The CDR3 coding sequence is TGTGCCAGCAGCCAAACAGGGATAGCTTTCTTT.

The chain couples TRBV27 to TRBJ1-1; the D gene is possibly TRBD1 (6 bases). Germline V gene data show CDR1 as MNHEY and CDR2 as SMNVEV (reference sequence). Deletions cut 2 bases from V and 3 bases from J, with 13 bases between. This CDR3 contains 15 residues. This CDR3 reads CASSLQGQLYTEAFF. CDR3 bases: TGTGCCAGCAGTTTACAAGGACAGCTATACACTGAAGCTTTCTTT.

This clone was seen just once. Other DNA sequences within the sample encode an identical CDR3. The V gene is TRBV7-9, the J gene TRBJ2-7, with D uncertain. Germline V gene data show CDR1 as SEHNR and CDR2 as FQNEAQ (reference sequence). The CDR3 length is 11 residues. With 5 bases removed from V and 3 bases from J, the gap between germline ends came to 5 bases. The CDR3 here is CASSPNYEQYF. The CDR3, as DNA: TGTGCCAGCAGCCCTAACTACGAGCAGTACTTC.

The chain recombines TRBV29-1 with TRBJ2-5; the D call may be TRBD1 or TRBD2 (5 bases each). The germline V and J ends were trimmed by 4 bases and 9 bases, with 15 bases remaining between them. This CDR3 is 12 amino acids long. Per germline, CDR1 SQVTM and CDR2 ANQGSEA. CDR3: CSVVEGLGAQYF. Here the CDR3 DNA reads TGCAGCGTTGTCGAGGGGCTAGGGGCCCAGTACTTC.

This clone showed up just a few times. This chain connects TRBV7-9 to TRBJ2-7, with 12 bases that match TRBD1. V lost 0 bases to trimming and J lost 7 bases; unmatched junction nucleotides: 7. Per the germline V gene, CDR1 is SEHNR and CDR2 is FQNEAQ (reference sequence). The length of the CDR3 is 16 residues. CDR3 in DNA: TGTGCCAGCAGCTTAGCGTCGGGACAGGGGGCCTGGGAGCAGTACTTC. Protein: CASSLASGQGAWEQYF.

This chain connects TRBV7-9 to TRBJ2-3; possibly TRBD1 or TRBD2 for D (5 bases each). This CDR3 is built from 14 residues. Germline V lookup: CDR1 SEHNR, CDR2 FQNEAQ (reference sequence). The V and J ends lost 1 base and 2 bases respectively, with 7 bases between them. The CDR3 here is CASSLGGTTDTQYF. The CDR3 DNA follows: TGTGCCAGCAGCTTAGGGGGGACCACAGATACGCAGTATTTT.

CDR3 DNA sequence: TGCAGCGTTGTTGGAGCTAACTATGGCTACACCTTC. Translating it yields CSVVGANYGYTF. The V and J genes are TRBV29-1 and TRBJ1-2; D is undetermined. This CDR3 contains 12 residues. Trimming pared 4 bases from V and 0 bases from J, leaving 6 bases between. CDR1 SQVTM and CDR2 ANQGSEA come from the germline V gene.

The J gene is TRBJ1-6, the V gene TRBV14, with D tentatively TRBD1 (6 bases). The CDR3 loop spans 12 amino acids. Trimming cost V 4 bases and J 9 bases, with 7 bases left between them. CDR1 and CDR2 (germline): SGHDN, FVKESK. The CDR3 spells CASSLGGSPLHF. The DNA for the CDR3 is TGTGCCAGCAGCCTAGGGGGTTCACCCCTCCACTTT.

The table lists this clone with a few counts. V usage is TRBV6-6 and J usage is TRBJ1-1; D gene uncertain. Trimming took 0 bases from V and 1 from J, leaving 6 bases between them. Germline CDR1 reads MNHNY; CDR2 reads SVGAGI (reference sequence). The CDR3 has 14 residues. This CDR3 reads CASSYSAENTEAFF. The CDR3, as DNA: TGTGCCAGCAGTTACTCGGCAGAGAACACTGAAGCTTTCTTT.

The gene calls are TRBV18 and TRBJ1-6, with D uncertain. Germline CDR1 KGHSH, CDR2 LQKENI. V was trimmed by 3 bases and J by 7 bases, leaving 7 bases between them. The CDR3 is 13 amino acids. The CDR3 here is CASSPRENSPLHF. DNA of the CDR3: TGTGCCAGCTCACCTAGGGAGAATTCACCCCTCCACTTT.

This clone is a singleton in its sample. This chain uses TRBV7-2 with TRBJ1-2; D unclear. From germline, CDR1 is SGHTA and CDR2 FQGNSA. This CDR3 spans 17 amino acids. The ends were cut back, 4 bases at V and 0 bases at J, with 18 bases in the middle. The CDR3 DNA sequence: TGTGCCAGCAGCTCCCCCCCCGGCAACTCCGCTAACTATGGCTACACCTTC. It translates to CASSSPPGNSANYGYTF. The variable domain in full, completed from reference TRBV7-2 and TRBJ1-2, reads GAGVSQSPSNKVTEKGKDVELRCDPISGHTALYWYRQSLGQGLEFLIYFQGNSAPDKSGLPSDRFSAERTGGSVSTLTIQRTQQEDSAVYLCASSSPPGNSANYGYTFGSGTRLTVV.

The chain combines TRBV18 with TRBJ2-3, with D possibly matching TRBD1 (6 bases). Trimming took off 2 bases at V and 2 bases at J, with 14 bases between the two ends. The germline gives CDR1 KGHSH, CDR2 LQKENI. This CDR3 is built from 16 residues. The CDR3 here is CASSPAGVRITDTQYF. For the CDR3, the DNA is TGTGCCAGCTCACCAGCAGGGGTCCGGATCACAGATACGCAGTATTTT.

The V call is TRBV11-2, the J call TRBJ1-4; TRBD1 might be the D (5 bases). Germline CDR1 and CDR2: SGHAT and FQNNGV. The CDR3 loop spans 14 amino acids. The germline V and J ends were trimmed by 4 bases and 5 bases, with 11 bases remaining between them. In DNA form, the CDR3 reads TGTGCCAGCAGCTCCAGGGTAACCAATGAAAAACTGTTTTTT. Translated, it gives CASSSRVTNEKLFF.